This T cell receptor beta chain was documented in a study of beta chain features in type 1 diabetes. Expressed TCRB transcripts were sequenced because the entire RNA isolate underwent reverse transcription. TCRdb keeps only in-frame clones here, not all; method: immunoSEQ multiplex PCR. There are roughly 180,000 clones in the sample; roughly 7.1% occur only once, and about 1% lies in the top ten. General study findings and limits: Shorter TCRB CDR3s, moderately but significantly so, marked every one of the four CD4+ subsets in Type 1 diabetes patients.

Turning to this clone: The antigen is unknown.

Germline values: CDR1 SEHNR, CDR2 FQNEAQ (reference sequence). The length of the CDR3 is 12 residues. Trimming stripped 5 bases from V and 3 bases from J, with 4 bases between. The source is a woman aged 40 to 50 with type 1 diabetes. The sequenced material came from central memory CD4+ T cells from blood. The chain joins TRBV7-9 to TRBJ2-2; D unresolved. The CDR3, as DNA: TGTGCCAGCAGCGCGTACACCGGGGAGCTGTTTTTT. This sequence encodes CASSAYTGELFF.